Shown below are 16 T cell receptor beta chains from a single sample sequenced in a study of metastatic and nonmetastatic thyroid tumors. TCRdb reprocessed the PCR reads using MiXCR. The sample consists of more than 25,000 clones, roughly 6.8% of them appearing once. No treatment had been given to any patient before thyroid surgery. What was sequenced was blood. The origin of the receptors is a female donor with papillary thyroid cancer or a benign thyroid nodule (not recorded which). Some clones in this sample may be carry-over from other donors' samples.

This clone was found many times. The chain combines TRBV7-2 with TRBJ1-2, with TRBD1 matching over 8 bases. Germline V CDR1 and CDR2: SGHTA, FQGNSA. The CDR3 runs 14 residues. With 1 base clipped from V and 7 bases from J, the junction kept 5 bases outside the gene matches. The CDR3 DNA is TGTGCCAGCAGCTTAGGGGGACAGGCCATTGGCTACACCTTC. Protein: CASSLGGQAIGYTF.

This clone was observed at least ten times. The V gene is TRBV19, the J gene TRBJ2-3, with D possibly matching TRBD2 (6 bases). V dropped 7 bases and J dropped 5 bases, with 16 bases sitting between them. Germline V lookup: CDR1 LNHDA, CDR2 SQIVND (reference sequence). The CDR3 is 14 residues long. The CDR3 DNA follows: TGTGCCAGTAACTGGGGAGGAGGGGTAGATACGCAGTATTTT. It codes for CASNWGGGVDTQYF.

This clone was picked up many times. This chain joins TRBV7-2 and TRBJ2-5, with D uncertain. The CDR3 loop spans 13 amino acids. CDR1 and CDR2 (germline): SGHTA, FQGNSA. The germline V and J ends were trimmed by 5 bases and 2 bases, with 9 bases remaining between them. CDR3 sequence reads: CASSPDPQETQYF. As DNA, the CDR3 is TGTGCCAGCAGCCCCGACCCACAAGAGACCCAGTACTTC.

This clone has at least ten counts. The rearrangement joins TRBV3-1 to TRBJ2-7; D remains ambiguous. Germline lookup yields CDR1 LGHDT and CDR2 YNNKEL (reference sequence). The CDR3 is 17 amino acids. Trimming cost V 4 bases and J 6 bases, with 25 bases left between them. The CDR3 reads CASSPIGITSSVGEQYF. In DNA form, the CDR3 reads TGTGCCAGCAGCCCCATAGGGATTACCAGCAGCGTGGGCGAGCAGTACTTC.

This clone was seen many times. V is TRBV24-1 and J is TRBJ2-1; D possibly uses TRBD1 or TRBD2 (6 bases each). The CDR3 spans 16 residues. The germline gives CDR1 KGHDR, CDR2 SFDVKD. Trimming cost V 4 bases and J 0 bases, with 12 bases left between them. The CDR3 coding sequence is TGTGCCACCAGTGACCGCGGGACAAACTCCTACAATGAGCAGTTCTTC. Residues: CATSDRGTNSYNEQFF.

In this sample, this clone turned up many times. The chain employs TRBV25-1 and TRBJ2-7, with D hard to call. Trimming removed 4 bases at V and 2 bases at J, with 3 bases between. CDR1 is MGHDK and CDR2 is SYGVNS in the germline V gene. The CDR3 sequence is 11 residues long. CDR3 bases: TGTGCCAGCAGTGCTGCCTACGAGCAGTACTTC. This codes for CASSAAYEQYF.

This clone was detected many times. The rearrangement joins TRBV11-2 to TRBJ2-3; 13 bases fit TRBD2. V was clipped by 6 bases and J by 6 bases; unmatched bases: 9. This CDR3 is built from 16 residues. CDR1 and CDR2 from the germline V gene are SGHAT and FQNNGV. For the CDR3, the DNA is TGTGCCAGCAGGGCACCCACTAGCGGGGGGGGCGATACGCAGTATTTT. It specifies CASRAPTSGGGDTQYF. The full variable domain, in which reference TRBV11-2 and TRBJ2-3 provide the parts outside the CDR3, is EAGVAQSPRYKIIEKRQSVAFWCNPISGHATLYWYQQILGQGPKLLIQFQNNGVVDDSQLPKDRFSAERLKGVDSTLKIQPAKLEDSAVYLCASRAPTSGGGDTQYFGPGTRLTVL.

This clone was recorded many times. The chain combines TRBV18 with TRBJ2-7; no definite D call. CDR3 length: 12 residues. The germline gives CDR1 KGHSH, CDR2 LQKENI. Deletions cut 6 bases from V and 7 bases from J, with 13 bases between. The CDR3 nucleotides are TGTGCCAGCTCCCCAACCCTGGGAGAGCAGTACTTC. As protein: CASSPTLGEQYF.

This clone has a count of ten or more. The V call is TRBV5-8, the J call TRBJ1-2, with unresolved D. This CDR3 contains 12 residues. Trimming took off 4 bases at V and 8 bases at J, with 12 bases between the two ends. Germline CDR1 is SGHTS and CDR2 is YDEGEE. CDR3 bases: TGTGCCAGCAGCGGCGACATACCGGGCTACACCTTC. Its protein is CASSGDIPGYTF.

This clone appeared many times. The chain is built from TRBV20-1 and TRBJ2-1; D remains ambiguous. CDR1 and CDR2 (germline): DFQATT, SNEGSKA (reference sequence). V dropped 3 bases and J dropped 4 bases, with 4 bases sitting between them. CDR3 length: 11 amino acids. The CDR3 DNA follows: TGCAGTGCTAGCAGATACAATGAGCAGTTCTTC. Translation: CSASRYNEQFF.

Many counts were recorded for this clone. CDR3 protein: CASSLNSGLSNQPQHF. CDR3 in DNA: TGTGCCAGCAGCTTAAACTCGGGGCTTAGCAATCAGCCCCAGCATTTT. The chain links TRBV11-1 to TRBJ1-5, with D possibly TRBD1 on 5 matching bases. There are 16 residues in the CDR3. The V and J ends lost 2 bases and 0 bases respectively, with 11 bases between them. Germline V gene data show CDR1 as SGHAT and CDR2 as FQDESV (reference sequence).

In its sample, this clone was seen many times. This rearrangement joins TRBV5-4 to TRBJ1-6; 11 nucleotides align to TRBD1. Per germline, CDR1 SGHNT and CDR2 YYREEE (reference sequence). This CDR3 is built from 17 residues. Unmatched junction bases numbered 8, after V lost 2 bases and J lost 7 bases. The DNA for the CDR3 is TGTGCCAGCAGCTTTGGAACCGGGACAGGGGGGAATTCACCCCTCCACTTT. Its protein is CASSFGTGTGGNSPLHF. Variable domain in full (rest from reference TRBV5-4 and TRBJ1-6): ETGVTQSPTHLIKTRGQQVTLRCSSQSGHNTVSWYQQALGQGPQFIFQYYREEENGRGNFPPRFSGLQFPNYSSELNVNALELDDSALYLCASSFGTGTGGNSPLHFGNGTRLTVT.

The table lists this clone with a few counts. The junction departs from germline at one end; a sequencing error may be responsible. This chain links TRBV6-5 with TRBJ2-1; 11 bases match TRBD2. This CDR3 comprises 15 residues. CDR1 and CDR2 (germline): MNHEY, SVGAGI. CDR3: CASSVTSGSPNEHFF. CDR3 bases: TGTGCCAGCAGCGTTACTAGCGGGAGCCCCAATGAGCATTTCTTC.

This clone was counted many times. The rearrangement joins TRBV6-5 to TRBJ1-1; D might be TRBD1 (6 bases). Germline V gene data show CDR1 as MNHEY and CDR2 as SVGAGI. The CDR3 is 17 residues long. V was trimmed by 3 bases and J by 1 base, leaving 18 bases between them. CDR3 nucleotides: TGTGCCAGCAGTTATAGGGGGTTTGGACAGACGAACACTGAAGCTTTCTTT. Its protein product is CASSYRGFGQTNTEAFF.

This clone appeared many times. The chain carries TRBV12-5 and TRBJ1-4; the D is unclear. The CDR3 runs to 13 residues. V lost 6 bases and J 5 bases, leaving 10 bases between the germline ends. Germline V gene sequence: CDR1 LGHNT, CDR2 FRNRAP. In nucleotides, the CDR3 is TGTGCTAGTGGCTCGGGAAACAATGAAAAACTGTTTTTT. It translates to CASGSGNNEKLFF.

There are many counts of this clone. V is TRBV20-1 and J is TRBJ2-5, with D uncertain. Trimming pared 3 bases from V and 1 base from J, leaving 6 bases between. The CDR3 consists of 12 residues. Per the germline V gene, CDR1 is DFQATT and CDR2 is SNEGSKA (reference sequence). The CDR3: CSASHTQETQYF. The CDR3 DNA reads as TGCAGTGCTAGTCACACCCAAGAGACCCAGTACTTC.